One sample yielded the 29 T cell receptor beta chains listed below, sequenced in a study of T cells in Graves' hyperthyroidism and ophthalmopathy. The investigators amplified TCR beta CDR3 regions from RNA transcripts. The HTBI primer set was used in a first-round RT-PCR of the TCR CDR3. TCRdb analysed the multiplex PCR reads with MiXCR anew, one entry per CDR3 protein. This repertoire shows 550,000 to 700,000 distinct CDR3 sequences, about half found once; its top ten account for over 15%. The material sequenced was peripheral blood or thyroid tissue (not recorded which). These receptors came from an adult woman with Graves' disease, either hyperthyroidism or ophthalmopathy (not recorded which).

A few counts support this clonotype. CDR3 nucleotides: TGTGCCATCAGTCCTGTTGGCTATGGCTACACCTTC. Its protein is CAISPVGYGYTF. The J gene is TRBJ1-2, the V gene TRBV10-3; D gene ambiguous. CDR3 length equals 12 residues. CDR1 is ENHRY, CDR2 SYGVKD, per germline. Deletions cut 5 bases from V and 4 bases from J, with 8 bases between.

J is TRBJ1-5 and V is TRBV2; 7 bases are a match to TRBD1. Trimming at V came to 6 bases and at J to 5 bases, leaving 13 bases not matched to a gene. The CDR3 is 16 residues long. Germline CDR1 and CDR2: SNHLY and FYNNEI. The CDR3 region has the DNA TGTGCCAGCAGAGAAATATCGGGACAGAACTATCAGCCCCAGCATTTT. It yields the protein CASREISGQNYQPQHF.

This clonotype was seen ten or more times. The rearrangement uses TRBV20-1 and TRBJ2-2; 8 nucleotides agree with TRBD1. The V gene's germline CDR1 is DFQATT and CDR2 SNEGSKA (reference sequence). The CDR3 sequence is 15 residues long. V trimming: 6 bases; J trimming: 3 bases; junction bases outside the gene matches: 9. CDR3 amino acids: CSAKERGQDTGELFF. In nucleotides, the CDR3 is TGCAGTGCAAAAGAGAGGGGACAGGACACCGGGGAGCTGTTTTTT.

This clonotype has ten or more counts. The V and J genes are TRBV7-6 and TRBJ2-2, with D unclear. CDR3 length: 16 residues. CDR1 is SGHVS, CDR2 FNYEAQ, per germline. The V end was cut by 2 bases, the J end by 6 bases, with 16 bases between. CDR3 in DNA: TGTGCCAGCAGCTTACCCCACAGCCTCGGCCCCGGGGAGCTGTTTTTT. Residues: CASSLPHSLGPGELFF. The full variable domain, completed using reference TRBV7-6 and TRBJ2-2, is GAGVSQSPRYKVTKRGQDVALRCDPISGHVSLYWYRQALGQGPEFLTYFNYEAQQDKSGLPNDRFSAERPEGSISTLTIQRTEQRDSAMYRCASSLPHSLGPGELFFGEGSRLTVL.

V gene TRBV10-3 combines with J gene TRBJ1-6; D gene uncertain. V was shortened by 0 bases and J by 9 bases, with 9 bases between the two germline ends. The CDR3 is 14 residues long. Germline V lookup: CDR1 ENHRY, CDR2 SYGVKD. The CDR3 region is CAISESVGGSPLHF. In DNA, the CDR3 is TGTGCCATCAGTGAGTCTGTCGGTGGTTCACCCCTCCACTTT.

This clonotype was seen repeatedly, ten times or more. The chain carries TRBV7-2 and TRBJ2-7; 7 bases agree with TRBD2. The trim removed 5 bases at V and 4 bases at J, leaving 11 bases unmatched. In germline, CDR1 is SGHTA, CDR2 FQGNSA. The CDR3 spans 15 residues. DNA for the CDR3: TGTGCCAGCAGCGAACCGGGCGGGAGATCATACGAGCAGTACTTC. Encoded protein: CASSEPGGRSYEQYF.

This clonotype was recorded once. This chain links TRBV2 with TRBJ2-7; 8 nucleotides match TRBD1. V gave up 6 bases and J gave up 0 bases; unmatched junction bases: 13. The CDR3 is made up of 17 amino acids. CDR1 SNHLY and CDR2 FYNNEI come from the germline V gene. DNA for the CDR3: TGTGCCAGCAGCCCTGACAGGGGCTCCGGGAGCTCCTACGAGCAGTACTTC. It yields the protein CASSPDRGSGSSYEQYF.

Many counts were recorded for this clonotype. This rearrangement joins TRBV19 to TRBJ2-2; D is ambiguous. Trimming removed 7 bases from V and 7 bases from J, with 10 bases in between. Per germline, CDR1 LNHDA and CDR2 SQIVND (reference sequence). The CDR3 is 12 amino acids. The CDR3 DNA sequence: TGTGCCAGTAATTACCGAAACGGGGAGCTGTTTTTT. Encoded protein: CASNYRNGELFF. Using reference TRBV19 and TRBJ2-2 for the parts outside the CDR3, the full variable domain is DGGITQSPKYLFRKEGQNVTLSCEQNLNHDAMYWYRQDPGQGLRLIYYSQIVNDFQKGDIAEGYSVSREKKESFPLTVTSAQKNPTAFYLCASNYRNGELFFGEGSRLTVL.

The chain is built from TRBV20-1 and TRBJ2-1, with TRBD2 identical over 7 bases. Per the germline V gene, CDR1 is DFQATT and CDR2 is SNEGSKA (reference sequence). The CDR3 contains 13 residues. For the CDR3, the DNA is TGCGGTGTTGGGACTACCTCCTACAATGAGCAGTTCTTC. It translates to CGVGTTSYNEQFF.

This clonotype occurred many times. The rearrangement joins TRBV6-1 to TRBJ1-4; D gene unclear. This CDR3 has 14 amino acids. Trimming removed 8 bases at V and 5 bases at J, with 15 bases between. Germline V gene lookup returns CDR1 MNHNS and CDR2 SASEGT. CDR3 bases: TGTGCCAGCCGGGCGACCCCCGGGAATGAAAAACTGTTTTTT. It yields the protein CASRATPGNEKLFF.

The rearrangement uses TRBV20-1 and TRBJ2-5, with 9 bases aligning to TRBD2. V trimming: 4 bases; J trimming: 3 bases; junction bases outside the gene matches: 3. CDR1 and CDR2 (germline): DFQATT, SNEGSKA (reference sequence). The CDR3 has 13 amino acids. Written as DNA, the CDR3 is TGCAGTGCTACGGCTAGCGGGAAAGAGACCCAGTACTTC. Translated: CSATASGKETQYF.

This clonotype was counted at least ten times. This chain connects TRBV20-1 to TRBJ2-5; the match to TRBD1 covers 7 bases. The CDR3 length is 14 residues. The germline CDR1 and CDR2 sequences are DFQATT and SNEGSKA (reference sequence). Unmatched junction bases numbered 9, after V lost 6 bases and J lost 2 bases. The CDR3 DNA reads as TGCAGTGCGCCCAAGGGGGCCCAACAAGAGACCCAGTACTTC. As protein: CSAPKGAQQETQYF.

This clonotype was observed at least ten times. The V gene is TRBV20-1, the J gene TRBJ2-7; no reliable D call. The CDR3 sequence is 13 residues long. V lost 3 bases to trimming and J lost 3 bases, with 12 bases between them. CDR1 and CDR2 (germline): DFQATT, SNEGSKA (reference sequence). The CDR3 sequence: CSASTGWGYEQYF. In DNA form, the CDR3 reads TGCAGTGCTAGTACGGGTTGGGGCTACGAGCAGTACTTC.

This clonotype has only a few counts. The V and J genes are TRBV29-1 and TRBJ2-5; TRBD1 agrees at 7 bases. After removal of 4 bases from V and 3 bases from J, the junction contained 11 bases not matched to a gene. The CDR3 sequence is 15 residues long. Germline CDR1 is SQVTM and CDR2 is ANQGSEA. CDR3 coding DNA: TGCAGCGTTGCCCCCTTTTTGACAGGGAAAGAGACCCAGTACTTC. It encodes CSVAPFLTGKETQYF.

The chain links TRBV5-1 to TRBJ1-1; D is unresolved. The CDR3 covers 12 residues. Per the germline V gene, CDR1 is SGHRS and CDR2 is YFSETQ. With 4 bases removed from V and 8 bases from J, the gap between germline ends came to 12 bases. The CDR3, as DNA: TGCGCCAGCAGCAGGAGCGAGGCGGAAGCTTTCTTT. It yields the protein CASSRSEAEAFF.

The CDR3 sequence: CASSVSAGGPTTEAFF. The CDR3 nucleotides read TGTGCCAGCAGCGTCTCAGCGGGAGGGCCAACGACTGAAGCTTTCTTT. The rearrangement links TRBV7-9 to TRBJ1-1; no reliable D call. This CDR3 has 16 residues. From germline, CDR1 is SEHNR and CDR2 FQNEAQ (reference sequence). The germline V and J ends were trimmed by 5 bases and 5 bases, with 21 bases remaining between them.

This clonotype was seen repeatedly, ten times or more. The chain is built from TRBV12-3 or TRBV12-4 and TRBJ1-1, with D maybe TRBD1 (6 bases). The CDR3 sequence is 13 residues long. The germline V and J ends were trimmed by 6 bases and 1 base, with 9 bases remaining between them. The CDR3 nucleotides are TGTGCCAGCAGGGGACACGAGAACACTGAAGCTTTCTTT. Protein: CASRGHENTEAFF.

The V and J genes are TRBV28 and TRBJ2-7; D unresolved. This CDR3 contains 16 residues. The ends were cut back, 7 bases at V and 4 bases at J, with 23 bases in the middle. Germline V gene lookup returns CDR1 MDHEN and CDR2 SYDVKM. CDR3 bases: TGTGCCAGCATCCCGGTGGGAAACTTTTCCTATTACGAGCAGTACTTC. Translating it yields CASIPVGNFSYYEQYF. Together with reference TRBV28 and TRBJ2-7, the CDR3 gives the full variable domain: DVKVTQSSRYLVKRTGEKVFLECVQDMDHENMFWYRQDPGLGLRLIYFSYDVKMKEKGDIPEGYSVSREKKERFSLILESASTNQTSMYLCASIPVGNFSYYEQYFGPGTRLTVT.

V and J are TRBV25-1 and TRBJ1-6; D remains unclear. Per germline, CDR1 MGHDK and CDR2 SYGVNS. Between the trimmed V and J ends, which lost 5 bases and 9 bases, there was a span of 14 bases. The CDR3 is 14 residues long. The CDR3 sequence: CASSPGDVGSPLHF. For the CDR3, the DNA is TGTGCCAGCAGTCCAGGCGATGTTGGTTCACCCCTCCACTTT.

This chain connects TRBV11-2 to TRBJ2-7, with D possibly matching TRBD2 (5 bases). The CDR3 contains 20 residues. Germline CDR1 SGHAT, CDR2 FQNNGV. V lost 6 bases and J 6 bases, leaving 36 bases between the germline ends. DNA of the CDR3: TGTGCCAGCAGTAACGTACTTTTAAGTTCCGGGCAGGCTACTGGAGGCGAGCAGTACTTC. Its protein product is CASSNVLLSSGQATGGEQYF. The full variable domain, with the rest looked up from reference TRBV11-2 and TRBJ2-7, is EAGVAQSPRYKIIEKRQSVAFWCNPISGHATLYWYQQILGQGPKLLIQFQNNGVVDDSQLPKDRFSAERLKGVDSTLKIQPAKLEDSAVYLCASSNVLLSSGQATGGEQYFGPGTRLTVT.

The V and J genes are TRBV10-1 and TRBJ1-1; D remains unclear. With 0 bases removed from V and 4 bases from J, the gap between germline ends came to 15 bases. Germline CDR1 is WNHNN and CDR2 is SYGVQD (reference sequence). The CDR3 sequence is 16 residues long. In DNA, the CDR3 is TGCGCCAGCAGTGAGTCGTACGTGCTGGGCGCCACTGAAGCTTTCTTT. Its translation: CASSESYVLGATEAFF.

The chain has TRBV25-1 and TRBJ1-6; maybe TRBD1 (5 bases). Germline V CDR1 and CDR2: MGHDK, SYGVNS. V lost 1 base and J 3 bases, leaving 7 bases between the germline ends. The CDR3 sequence is 15 residues long. CDR3 region: CASSELGHYNSPLHF. The CDR3 DNA reads TGTGCCAGCAGTGAATTAGGACACTATAATTCACCCCTCCACTTT.

This clonotype was found a few times. V is TRBV28 and J is TRBJ2-5, with D tentatively TRBD1 (5 bases). The V end lost 3 bases, the J end lost 3 bases, and 14 bases lay between the germline ends. This CDR3 is 15 amino acids long. Germline CDR1 MDHEN, CDR2 SYDVKM. Here the CDR3 DNA reads TGTGCCAGCAGTTTCCTGATCGCAGGGAAAGAGACCCAGTACTTC. Its translation: CASSFLIAGKETQYF.

The chain employs TRBV7-2 and TRBJ2-7; D unclear. Germline V lookup: CDR1 SGHTA, CDR2 FQGNSA. CDR3 length: 16 amino acids. V lost 8 bases and J 1 base, leaving 21 bases between the germline ends. CDR3 nucleotides: TGTGCCAGCGGCAACACCGGAGAGGCGGCATCCTACGAGCAGTACTTC. As protein: CASGNTGEAASYEQYF.

This chain connects TRBV7-3 to TRBJ1-2; no clear D gene. Trimming cost V 0 bases and J 3 bases, with 11 bases left between them. This CDR3 is built from 15 residues. Per the germline V gene, CDR1 is SGHTA and CDR2 is FQGTGA. The CDR3 DNA sequence: TGTGCCAGCAGCTTAACCTTCCGGGCCTACTATGGCTACACCTTC. It is translated as CASSLTFRAYYGYTF.

This clonotype was found many times. The J gene is TRBJ2-7, the V gene TRBV7-9; 16 nucleotides align to TRBD2. The V segment lost 5 bases and the J segment 0 bases; nucleotides outside the gene matches: 4. This CDR3 is built from 17 residues. Per germline, CDR1 SEHNR and CDR2 FQNEAQ (reference sequence). The CDR3 sequence is CASSPGLAGGSSYEQYF. CDR3 DNA: TGTGCCAGCAGCCCGGGACTAGCGGGAGGGAGCTCCTACGAGCAGTACTTC.

The V call is TRBV7-9, the J call TRBJ1-4; D may be TRBD1 (5 bases). The length of the CDR3 is 14 residues. Germline CDR1 SEHNR, CDR2 FQNEAQ (reference sequence). Trimming took 5 bases from V and 4 from J, leaving 11 bases between them. CDR3 amino acids: CASSPTAYNEKLFF. The CDR3, as DNA: TGTGCCAGCAGCCCGACAGCCTATAATGAAAAACTGTTTTTT.

As for this clonotype: A read error is likely, as this CDR3 ends without the conserved phenylalanine or tryptophan. The chain carries TRBV15 and TRBJ2-6, with 7 bases that match TRBD1. After removal of 8 bases from V and 4 bases from J, the junction contained 14 bases not matched to a gene. From germline, CDR1 is LNHNV and CDR2 YYDKDF (reference sequence). The CDR3 has 17 residues. This CDR3 is CATYGWDRQAGANVLTS. In nucleotides, the CDR3 is TGTGCCACCTACGGTTGGGACAGACAAGCCGGGGCCAACGTCCTGACTTCC.

This clonotype was counted between two and nine times. The chain links TRBV11-2 to TRBJ1-6; D may be TRBD1 (6 bases). Trimming left V 1 base short and J 7 bases short, with 11 bases between. Germline V gives CDR1 SGHAT, CDR2 FQNNGV. CDR3 length equals 15 residues. The CDR3, as DNA: TGTGCCAGCAGCTTAGCCAGACAGGCCAATTCACCCCTCCACTTT. Encoded protein: CASSLARQANSPLHF.